These 15 T cell receptor beta chains originate from one sample sequenced in a study of T cell responses to AZD1222 COVID-19 vaccine. Only in-frame clones appear in the TCRdb table, and some are missing; sequencing was by immunoSEQ multiplex PCR. Altogether some 160,000 clones are present, approximately 93% being singletons, with the ten largest covering approximately 0.88%. Sequences were derived from peripheral blood, sampled on day 0 of AZD1222 vaccination. The receptor source for this set is an adult in good health.

This clone was observed a handful of times. CDR3 region: CASSIVTTDYGYTF. DNA for the CDR3: TGTGCCAGTAGTATAGTCACGACGGACTATGGCTACACCTTC. The chain is built from TRBV19 and TRBJ1-2; D unclear. Germline CDR1 and CDR2: LNHDA and SQIVND (reference sequence). The CDR3 runs 14 residues. The V gene lost 1 base and the J gene lost 3 bases, with 9 bases spanning the gap.

The J gene is TRBJ2-1, the V gene TRBV5-1; either TRBD1 or TRBD2 may fit D (5 bases each). Germline CDR1 is SGHRS and CDR2 is YFSETQ. CDR3 size: 18 residues. V dropped 0 bases and J dropped 3 bases, with 19 bases sitting between them. The CDR3 DNA follows: TGCGCCAGCAGCTTGGTGGGACGAATCGAGCTAGGCTACAATGAGCAGTTCTTC. Translation gives CASSLVGRIELGYNEQFF.

The chain has TRBV6-6 and TRBJ2-3; D is perhaps TRBD1 or TRBD2 (6 bases each). With 6 bases removed from V and 7 bases from J, the gap between germline ends came to 23 bases. CDR1 is MNHNY and CDR2 is SVGAGI in the germline V gene (reference sequence). The length of the CDR3 is 16 residues. The CDR3 loop reads CASSRPGAALQNTQYF. Here the CDR3 DNA reads TGTGCCAGCAGCCGCCCGGGGGCCGCGCTGCAAAATACGCAGTATTTT.

This chain joins TRBV19 and TRBJ2-3; D remains ambiguous. This CDR3 contains 15 residues. V lost 5 bases to trimming and J lost 2 bases, with 14 bases between them. Germline CDR1 and CDR2: LNHDA and SQIVND (reference sequence). The CDR3, as DNA: TGTGCCAGTAGTCTGACCGCCACCCCCACAGATACGCAGTATTTT. It specifies CASSLTATPTDTQYF.

The chain links TRBV7-2 to TRBJ2-7; a possible D gene is TRBD1 (6 bases). V gave up 3 bases and J gave up 3 bases, with 12 bases separating them. This CDR3 is built from 14 residues. Germline lookup yields CDR1 SGHTA and CDR2 FQGNSA. The chain's CDR3 is CASSLDRKVYEQYF. The CDR3 nucleotides read TGTGCCAGCAGCTTGGACAGAAAAGTCTACGAGCAGTACTTC.

The J gene is TRBJ2-7, the V gene TRBV18; D is undetermined. Trimming took 0 bases from V and 1 from J, leaving 10 bases between them. This CDR3 has 15 residues. Looked up from germline, CDR1 is KGHSH and CDR2 is LQKENI. CDR3 residues: CASSPPSAVSYEQYF. The CDR3, as DNA: TGTGCCAGCTCACCACCATCGGCGGTTTCCTACGAGCAGTACTTC.

The chain recombines TRBV2 with TRBJ1-2, with D hard to call. The germline V gene has CDR1 SNHLY and CDR2 FYNNEI. This CDR3 is 16 amino acids long. V lost 5 bases, J lost 4 bases, and 20 bases lay in between. The CDR3 nucleotides are TGTGCCAGCAGTCAATACGGGCCCCACGTTGGCTATGGCTACACCTTC. Its translation: CASSQYGPHVGYGYTF.

This clone occurred once. The chain uses TRBV10-2 and TRBJ2-4, with a possible D match to TRBD2 (5 bases). The CDR3 consists of 16 residues. V was clipped by 0 bases and J by 0 bases, with 9 bases between them. Germline loops: CDR1 WSHSY, CDR2 SAAADI. DNA for the CDR3: TGCGCCAGCAGTGAGTCGATGGGAGTAGCCAAAAACATTCAGTACTTC. This gives the protein CASSESMGVAKNIQYF.

The sample holds one count of this clone. The chain recombines TRBV13 with TRBJ2-7, with a weak D call TRBD1 (6 bases). Looked up from germline, CDR1 is PRHDT and CDR2 is FYEKMQ (reference sequence). This CDR3 is 16 amino acids long. Trimming removed 2 bases from V and 3 bases from J, with 17 bases in between. The CDR3 sequence is CASSLLGAATHYEQYF. The CDR3 region has the DNA TGTGCCAGCAGCTTACTGGGGGCCGCCACCCACTACGAGCAGTACTTC.

The rearrangement uses TRBV18 and TRBJ1-1; unclear D gene. The CDR3 runs to 14 residues. Germline V gene lookup returns CDR1 KGHSH and CDR2 LQKENI. Between the trimmed V and J ends, which lost 2 bases and 1 base, there was a span of 8 bases. The CDR3 region is CASSPTTGNTEAFF. The CDR3, as DNA: TGTGCCAGCTCACCAACGACGGGGAACACTGAAGCTTTCTTT.

The chain combines TRBV18 with TRBJ2-5; a weak D match, TRBD1 (5 bases). Germline V gene sequence: CDR1 KGHSH, CDR2 LQKENI. V shed 3 bases and J shed 5 bases, with 16 bases lying between them. CDR3 length: 15 amino acids. CDR3 DNA sequence: TGTGCCAGCTCACCGTTCCAGGGCCCGGAGGAGACCCAGTACTTC. Amino acids: CASSPFQGPEETQYF.

This chain uses TRBV2 with TRBJ1-3, with D possibly TRBD1 on 5 matching bases. CDR1 is SNHLY, CDR2 FYNNEI, per germline. The CDR3 is 18 amino acids. The V end was cut by 7 bases, the J end by 1 base, with 23 bases between. The CDR3: CASMRLAGGRWSGNTIYF. For the CDR3, the DNA is TGTGCCAGCATGAGGTTGGCGGGGGGACGTTGGTCTGGAAACACCATATATTTT.

The chain has TRBV7-9 and TRBJ1-1; D is possibly TRBD1 (6 bases). There are 12 residues in the CDR3. Germline CDR1 and CDR2: SEHNR and FQNEAQ (reference sequence). CDR3 protein: CASQGTGTEAFF. CDR3 bases: TGTGCGTCGCAGGGGACGGGCACTGAAGCTTTCTTT.

The J gene is TRBJ2-3, the V gene TRBV7-6, with unresolved D. The CDR3 sequence is 15 residues long. Trimming cost V 2 bases and J 0 bases, with 9 bases left between them. The germline gives CDR1 SGHVS, CDR2 FNYEAQ. The CDR3 sequence: CASSLLVTSTDTQYF. The DNA of the CDR3 is TGTGCCAGCAGCTTATTGGTAACTAGCACAGATACGCAGTATTTT.

The CDR3 protein is CASSRGLASYNEQFF. The CDR3 DNA is TGTGCCTCTTCGAGGGGCTTAGCCTCCTACAATGAGCAGTTCTTC. The chain links TRBV19 to TRBJ2-1, with D perhaps matching TRBD1 or TRBD2 (5 bases each). V lost 11 bases and J 0 bases, leaving 17 bases between the germline ends. Germline V gives CDR1 LNHDA, CDR2 SQIVND (reference sequence). The CDR3 is 15 residues long.